The present T cell receptor (beta chain) was sequenced within a study of tumour-infiltrating T cells in Burkitt lymphoma. Study information: Survival, overall and progression-free, tracked with productive clonality.

This clone came up a few times. Profiling relied on immunoSEQ multiplex PCR, and the TCRdb table lists in-frame clones only, not all of them. The repertoire has around 5,600 clones, about 16% of them found once; the top ten carry roughly an eighth. V was shortened by 2 bases and J by 3 bases, with 10 bases between the two germline ends. The CDR3 length is 14 residues. Germline V lookup: CDR1 SNHLY, CDR2 FYNNEI. The receptor was isolated from a human donor with diffuse large B-cell lymphoma. The chain combines TRBV2 with TRBJ1-1; D perhaps matches TRBD1 (5 bases). The sample consisted of tumor tissue. Here the CDR3 DNA reads TGTGCCAGCAGTGAACAGGGCCGGGACACTGAAGCTTTCTTT. Protein product: CASSEQGRDTEAFF.